The 11 T cell receptor beta chains below were found in one sample sequenced in a study of shared clonotypes between healthy human individuals. Sequenced by immunoSEQ multiplex PCR; TCRdb stores in-frame clones only, minus some. The sample carries roughly 500,000 clones, 95% to 97% recorded once. The source material was naive CD4+ T cells sorted from blood. Subset noted: CD45RA+ positively selected. These receptors originate from a woman under 40 in good health.

The J gene is TRBJ1-4, the V gene TRBV11-2, with a weak D call TRBD1 (6 bases). Germline V gene data show CDR1 as SGHAT and CDR2 as FQNNGV. This CDR3 has 14 amino acids. V lost 5 bases and J 8 bases, leaving 15 bases between the germline ends. The CDR3 DNA reads as TGTGCCAGCAGCCACAGGGAGGGATACGAAAAACTGTTTTTT. Residues: CASSHREGYEKLFF.

The chain links TRBV25-1 to TRBJ1-1, with 7 bases that match TRBD1. Germline V lookup: CDR1 MGHDK, CDR2 SYGVNS. The CDR3 loop spans 15 amino acids. With V trimmed by 3 bases and J by 2 bases, 6 bases remained unmatched. The CDR3 coding sequence is TGTGCCAGCAGTGATCCCCGACAGGGCAACACTGAAGCTTTCTTT. This encodes CASSDPRQGNTEAFF.

The J gene is TRBJ1-2, the V gene TRBV5-6; D remains ambiguous. Germline-derived CDR1 and CDR2 are SGHDT and YYEEEE. Trimming stripped 4 bases from V and 4 bases from J, with 14 bases between. This CDR3 region has 14 residues. The CDR3 sequence is CASSPYWIGYGYTF. Here the CDR3 DNA reads TGTGCCAGCAGCCCGTACTGGATTGGCTATGGCTACACCTTC.

The rearrangement links TRBV28 to TRBJ1-4; D not resolved. The CDR3 is 14 amino acids. CDR1 MDHEN and CDR2 SYDVKM come from the germline V gene. Between the trimmed V and J ends, which lost 7 bases and 0 bases, there was a span of 9 bases. The CDR3 loop reads CASTSSPTNEKLFF. The DNA for the CDR3 is TGTGCCAGCACCTCCTCCCCAACTAATGAAAAACTGTTTTTT.

V and J are TRBV7-2 and TRBJ1-2, with D uncertain. With 2 bases removed from V and 4 bases from J, the gap between germline ends came to 14 bases. Germline CDR1 SGHTA, CDR2 FQGNSA. This CDR3 region has 15 residues. The CDR3 DNA reads as TGTGCCAGCAGCTTATCCACAGCCGTTTCCTATGGCTACACCTTC. Translated: CASSLSTAVSYGYTF.

This chain uses TRBV28 with TRBJ2-3; 9 nucleotides match TRBD2. The CDR3 spans 20 residues. Per germline, CDR1 MDHEN and CDR2 SYDVKM. Germline trimming cut 1 base from V and 0 bases from J; bases unmatched to any gene: 14. The chain's CDR3 is CASSLYPGASGIPSTDTQYF. The CDR3 nucleotides read TGTGCCAGCAGTTTATATCCCGGAGCTAGCGGGATTCCTAGCACAGATACGCAGTATTTT.

The rearrangement links TRBV21-1 to TRBJ2-1; the table gives TRBD2 as D, unverified against the DNA. TRBV21-1 is given as a pseudogene. The CDR3 covers 16 residues. CDR3 in amino acids: CASSKRQRPSYNEQFF. The CDR3 DNA sequence: TGTGCCAGCAGTAAACGGCAGCGCCCATCCTACAATGAGCAGTTCTTC.

The rearrangement links TRBV9 to TRBJ2-3; D remains unclear. V was shortened by 0 bases and J by 7 bases, with 6 bases between the two germline ends. Germline CDR1 is SGDLS and CDR2 is YYNGEE. This CDR3 has 12 residues. DNA of the CDR3: TGTGCCAGCAGCGTAGATCTGTATACGCAGTATTTT. Its protein product is CASSVDLYTQYF.

The V and J genes are TRBV7-9 and TRBJ2-7; no clear D. From germline, CDR1 is SEHNR and CDR2 FQNEAQ (reference sequence). The CDR3 totals 14 residues. V lost 3 bases, J lost 6 bases, and 15 bases lay in between. The CDR3 spells CASSLFTENLEQYF. The CDR3 coding sequence is TGTGCCAGCAGCTTGTTCACGGAGAACCTCGAGCAGTACTTC.

This chain links TRBV11-2 with TRBJ2-7, with TRBD1 matching 9 bases. CDR1 and CDR2 (germline): SGHAT, FQNNGV. This CDR3 is 15 amino acids long. V shed 5 bases and J 5 bases; nucleotides not matched to a gene: 10. In DNA form, the CDR3 reads TGTGCCAGCAGCAGTCCGGGACAGGGAGCCCACGAGCAGTACTTC. Its translation is CASSSPGQGAHEQYF. Full variable domain (outside the CDR3, taken from reference TRBV11-2 and TRBJ2-7): EAGVAQSPRYKIIEKRQSVAFWCNPISGHATLYWYQQILGQGPKLLIQFQNNGVVDDSQLPKDRFSAERLKGVDSTLKIQPAKLEDSAVYLCASSSPGQGAHEQYFGPGTRLTVT.

The gene calls are TRBV27 and TRBJ2-1, with 12 nucleotides matching TRBD2. V shed 5 bases and J 6 bases; nucleotides not matched to a gene: 5. The CDR3 has 15 residues. Germline lookup yields CDR1 MNHEY and CDR2 SMNVEV (reference sequence). The CDR3 reads CASSQLAGGLNEQFF. In DNA, the CDR3 is TGTGCCAGCAGTCAACTAGCGGGGGGTCTCAATGAGCAGTTCTTC.